This TCR beta chain was found in a study of cytomegalovirus exposure and HLA in healthy donors. Findings and limits, study-wide: A list of around 150 TCR beta chains associated with cytomegalovirus was given.

As to this clone: No antigen is known for it.

13 Jbeta primers and 60 Vbeta primers were used for the PCR. Clones were read by immunoSEQ multiplex PCR, and TCRdb kept only the in-frame ones, dropping some. The top ten hold roughly 1.3% of the sample, which has fewer than 200,000 clones, about 77% seen once. The germline gives CDR1 MDHEN, CDR2 SYDVKM. V was clipped by 4 bases and J by 4 bases; unmatched bases: 8. There are 15 residues in the CDR3. The chain combines TRBV28 with TRBJ1-1; 8 bases align to TRBD1. The sequencing input was PBMCs. The TCR comes from a man aged 30 to 39 in good health and CMV-seronegative. CDR3 sequence reads: CASSSPGTGSTEAFF. CDR3 in DNA: TGTGCCAGCAGTTCCCCCGGGACAGGAAGCACTGAAGCTTTCTTT. The variable domain in full, completed from reference TRBV28 and TRBJ1-1, reads DVKVTQSSRYLVKRTGEKVFLECVQDMDHENMFWYRQDPGLGLRLIYFSYDVKMKEKGDIPEGYSVSREKKERFSLILESASTNQTSMYLCASSSPGTGSTEAFFGQGTRLTVV.